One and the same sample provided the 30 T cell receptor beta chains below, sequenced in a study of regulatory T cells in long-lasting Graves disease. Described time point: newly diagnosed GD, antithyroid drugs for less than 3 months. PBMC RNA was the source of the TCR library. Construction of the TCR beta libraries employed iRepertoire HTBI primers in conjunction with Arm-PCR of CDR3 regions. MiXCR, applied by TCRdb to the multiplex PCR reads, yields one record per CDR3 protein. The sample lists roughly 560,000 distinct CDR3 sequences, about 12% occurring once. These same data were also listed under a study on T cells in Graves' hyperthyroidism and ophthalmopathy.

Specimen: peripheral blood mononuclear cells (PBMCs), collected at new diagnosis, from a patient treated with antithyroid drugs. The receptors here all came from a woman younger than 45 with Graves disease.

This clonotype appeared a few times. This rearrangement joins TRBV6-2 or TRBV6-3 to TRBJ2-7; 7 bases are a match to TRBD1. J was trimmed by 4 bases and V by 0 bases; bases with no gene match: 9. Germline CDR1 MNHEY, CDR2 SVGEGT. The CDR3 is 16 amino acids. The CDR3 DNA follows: TGTGCCAGCAGTTACTCGAAGCGTACAGGGGATTACGAGCAGTACTTC. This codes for CASSYSKRTGDYEQYF.

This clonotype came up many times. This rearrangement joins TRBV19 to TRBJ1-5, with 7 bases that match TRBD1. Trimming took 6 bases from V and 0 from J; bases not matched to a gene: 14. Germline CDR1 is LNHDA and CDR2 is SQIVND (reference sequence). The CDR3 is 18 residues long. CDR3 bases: TGTGCCAGTAGGGCGACGGGACAGCAGATCTATAGCAATCAGCCCCAGCATTTT. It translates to CASRATGQQIYSNQPQHF.

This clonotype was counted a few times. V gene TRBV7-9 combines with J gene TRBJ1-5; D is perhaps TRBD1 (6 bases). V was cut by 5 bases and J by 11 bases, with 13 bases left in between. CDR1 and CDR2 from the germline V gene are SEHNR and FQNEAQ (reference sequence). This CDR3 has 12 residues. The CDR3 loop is CASSPHAGAQHF. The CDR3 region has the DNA TGTGCCAGCAGCCCCCATGCAGGGGCCCAGCATTTT.

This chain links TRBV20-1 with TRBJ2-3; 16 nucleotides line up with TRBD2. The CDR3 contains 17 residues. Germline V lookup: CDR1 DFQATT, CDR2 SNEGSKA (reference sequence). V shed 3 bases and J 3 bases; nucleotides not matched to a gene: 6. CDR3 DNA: TGCAGTGCTAGGGACGGGACTAGCGGGAGGGGAACAGATACGCAGTATTTT. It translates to CSARDGTSGRGTDTQYF.

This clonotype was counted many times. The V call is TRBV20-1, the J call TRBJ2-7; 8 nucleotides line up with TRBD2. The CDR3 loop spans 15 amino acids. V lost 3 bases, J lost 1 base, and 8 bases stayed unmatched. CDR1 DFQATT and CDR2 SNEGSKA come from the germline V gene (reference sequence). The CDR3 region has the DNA TGCAGTGCTAGCCTCTTGGGACTAGGGTCCTACGAGCAGTACTTC. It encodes CSASLLGLGSYEQYF.

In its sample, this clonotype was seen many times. The CDR3 region has the DNA TGTGCCTGGGCCCGACAGGGAGGGACTGAAGCTTTCTTT. It encodes CAWARQGGTEAFF. The rearrangement uses TRBV30 and TRBJ1-1; 7 bases are shared with TRBD1. There are 13 residues in the CDR3. Germline V gives CDR1 GTSNPN, CDR2 SVGIG (reference sequence). V trimming: 5 bases; J trimming: 5 bases; junction bases outside the gene matches: 8.

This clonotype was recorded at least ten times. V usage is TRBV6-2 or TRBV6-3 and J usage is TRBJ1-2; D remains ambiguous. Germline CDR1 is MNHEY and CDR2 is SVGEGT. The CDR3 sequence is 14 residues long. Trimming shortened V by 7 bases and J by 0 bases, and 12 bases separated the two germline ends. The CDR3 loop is CASTMDSSNYGYTF. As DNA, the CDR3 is TGTGCCAGCACGATGGATTCTTCTAACTATGGCTACACCTTC.

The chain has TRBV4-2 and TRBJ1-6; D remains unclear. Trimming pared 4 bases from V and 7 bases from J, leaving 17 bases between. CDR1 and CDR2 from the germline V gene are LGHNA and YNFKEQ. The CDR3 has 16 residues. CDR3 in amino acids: CASSPDRARENSPLHF. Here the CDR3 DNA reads TGTGCCAGCAGCCCCGACCGAGCTCGGGAGAATTCACCCCTCCACTTT.

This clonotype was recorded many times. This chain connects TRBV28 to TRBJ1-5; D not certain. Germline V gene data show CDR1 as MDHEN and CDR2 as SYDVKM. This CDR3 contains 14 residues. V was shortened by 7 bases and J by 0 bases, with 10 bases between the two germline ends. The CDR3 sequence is CASIMVGSNQPQHF. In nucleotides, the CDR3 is TGTGCCAGCATCATGGTGGGTAGCAATCAGCCCCAGCATTTT.

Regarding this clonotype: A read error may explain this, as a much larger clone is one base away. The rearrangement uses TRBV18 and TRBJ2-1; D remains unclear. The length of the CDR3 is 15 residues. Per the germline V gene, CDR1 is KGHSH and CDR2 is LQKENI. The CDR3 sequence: CASLPGIGSYNEQLF. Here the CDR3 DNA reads TGTGCCAGCTTGCCCGGAATAGGGTCCTACAATGAGCAGCTCTTC.

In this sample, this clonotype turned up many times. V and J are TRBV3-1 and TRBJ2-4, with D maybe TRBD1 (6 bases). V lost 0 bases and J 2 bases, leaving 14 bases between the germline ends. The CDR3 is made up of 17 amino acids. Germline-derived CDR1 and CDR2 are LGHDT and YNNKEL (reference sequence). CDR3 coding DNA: TGTGCCAGCAGCCAAGAAGGACAGTGGAGATCCAAAAACATTCAGTACTTC. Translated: CASSQEGQWRSKNIQYF.

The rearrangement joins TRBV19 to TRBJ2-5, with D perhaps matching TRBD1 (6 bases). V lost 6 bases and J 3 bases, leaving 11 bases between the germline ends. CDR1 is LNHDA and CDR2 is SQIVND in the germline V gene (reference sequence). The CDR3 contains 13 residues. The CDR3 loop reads CASRQNREETQYF. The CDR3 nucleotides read TGTGCCAGTAGGCAGAACAGGGAAGAGACCCAGTACTTC.

CDR3 loop: CASSEDTGILAGLSNTGELFF. CDR3 DNA: TGTGCCAGCAGCGAGGACACCGGAATTTTAGCAGGACTTTCAAACACCGGGGAGCTGTTTTTT. The chain is built from TRBV2 and TRBJ2-2; D tentatively reads TRBD1 or TRBD2 (5 bases each). Germline CDR1 and CDR2: SNHLY and FYNNEI. Trimming removed 6 bases at V and 2 bases at J, with 31 bases between. The CDR3 has 21 amino acids.

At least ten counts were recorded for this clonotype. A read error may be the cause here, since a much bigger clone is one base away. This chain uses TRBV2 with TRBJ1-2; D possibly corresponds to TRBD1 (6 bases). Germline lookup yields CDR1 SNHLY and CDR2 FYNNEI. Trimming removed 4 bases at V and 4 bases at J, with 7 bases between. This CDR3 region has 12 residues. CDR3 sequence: CASSAQGYGYTF. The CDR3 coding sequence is TGTGCCAGCAGTGCACAGGGCTATGGCTACACCTTC.

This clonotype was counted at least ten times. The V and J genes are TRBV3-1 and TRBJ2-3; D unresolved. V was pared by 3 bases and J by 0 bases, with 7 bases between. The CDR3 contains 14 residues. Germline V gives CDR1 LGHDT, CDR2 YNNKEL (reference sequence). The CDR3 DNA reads TGTGCCAGCAGCCATGTAACTAGCACAGATACGCAGTATTTT. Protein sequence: CASSHVTSTDTQYF.

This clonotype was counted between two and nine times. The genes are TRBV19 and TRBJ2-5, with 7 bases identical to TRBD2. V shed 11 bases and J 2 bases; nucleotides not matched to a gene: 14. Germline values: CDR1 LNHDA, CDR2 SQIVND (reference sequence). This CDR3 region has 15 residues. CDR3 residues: CASTKGGSRQETQYF. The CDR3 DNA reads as TGTGCCTCAACTAAGGGAGGGAGTAGGCAAGAGACCCAGTACTTC.

CDR3 protein: CASSLQGFAGELFF. CDR3 DNA sequence: TGTGCCAGCAGCTTACAGGGGTTTGCCGGGGAGCTGTTTTTT. This chain links TRBV7-3 with TRBJ2-2, with D tentatively TRBD1 (6 bases). V was shortened by 2 bases and J by 6 bases, with 10 bases between the two germline ends. In germline, CDR1 is SGHTA, CDR2 FQGTGA. CDR3 length equals 14 residues.

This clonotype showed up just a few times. The CDR3 DNA sequence: TGTGCCAGCAGCGAGACAGGGCTTCGGGAGACCCAGTACTTC. Protein product: CASSETGLRETQYF. V is TRBV9 and J is TRBJ2-5, with 7 bases aligning to TRBD1. Looked up from germline, CDR1 is SGDLS and CDR2 is YYNGEE. V was pared by 3 bases and J by 5 bases, with 7 bases of the junction left unmatched. The CDR3 has 14 residues.

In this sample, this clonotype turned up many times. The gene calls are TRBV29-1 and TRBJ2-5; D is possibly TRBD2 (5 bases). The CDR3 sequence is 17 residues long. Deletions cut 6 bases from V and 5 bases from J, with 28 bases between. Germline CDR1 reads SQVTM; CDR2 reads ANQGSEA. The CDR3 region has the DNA TGCAGCGTAAGGACTGGCGGAAAAAGCCTCAATCTGGAGACCCAGTACTTC. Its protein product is CSVRTGGKSLNLETQYF.

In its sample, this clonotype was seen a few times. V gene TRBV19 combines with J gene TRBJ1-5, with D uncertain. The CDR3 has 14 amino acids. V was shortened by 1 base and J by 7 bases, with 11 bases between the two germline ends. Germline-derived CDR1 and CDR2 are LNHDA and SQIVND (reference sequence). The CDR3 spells CASSIGSPMQPQHF. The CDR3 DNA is TGTGCCAGTAGTATAGGCAGCCCCATGCAGCCCCAGCATTTT. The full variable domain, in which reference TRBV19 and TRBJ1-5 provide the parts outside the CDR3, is DGGITQSPKYLFRKEGQNVTLSCEQNLNHDAMYWYRQDPGQGLRLIYYSQIVNDFQKGDIAEGYSVSREKKESFPLTVTSAQKNPTAFYLCASSIGSPMQPQHFGDGTRLSIL.

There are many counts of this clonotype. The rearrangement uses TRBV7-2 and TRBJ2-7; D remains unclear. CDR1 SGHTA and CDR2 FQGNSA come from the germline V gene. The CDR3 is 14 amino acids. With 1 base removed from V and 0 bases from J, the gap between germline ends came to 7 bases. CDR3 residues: CASSLVDLSYEQYF. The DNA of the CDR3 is TGTGCCAGCAGCTTAGTAGACCTCTCCTACGAGCAGTACTTC.

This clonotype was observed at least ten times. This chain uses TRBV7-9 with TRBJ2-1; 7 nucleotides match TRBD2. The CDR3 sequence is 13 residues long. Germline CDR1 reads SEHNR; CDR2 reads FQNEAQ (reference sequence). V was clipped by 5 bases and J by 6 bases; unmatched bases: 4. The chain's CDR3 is CASSRGTTNEQFF. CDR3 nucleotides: TGTGCCAGCAGCCGCGGGACTACCAATGAGCAGTTCTTC.

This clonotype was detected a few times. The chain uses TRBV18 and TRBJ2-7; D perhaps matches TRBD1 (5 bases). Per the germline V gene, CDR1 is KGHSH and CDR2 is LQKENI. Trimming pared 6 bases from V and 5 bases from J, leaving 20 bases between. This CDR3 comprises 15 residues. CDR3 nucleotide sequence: TGTGCCAGCTCCGCCCAGGGCCAGGGTAGACACGAGCAGTACTTC. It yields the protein CASSAQGQGRHEQYF.

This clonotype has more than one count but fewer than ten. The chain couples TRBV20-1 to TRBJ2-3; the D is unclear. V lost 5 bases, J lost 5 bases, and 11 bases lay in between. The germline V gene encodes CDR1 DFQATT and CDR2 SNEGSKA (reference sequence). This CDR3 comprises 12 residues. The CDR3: CSAPSSRDTQYF. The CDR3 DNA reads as TGCAGTGCTCCGTCGTCGAGAGATACGCAGTATTTT.

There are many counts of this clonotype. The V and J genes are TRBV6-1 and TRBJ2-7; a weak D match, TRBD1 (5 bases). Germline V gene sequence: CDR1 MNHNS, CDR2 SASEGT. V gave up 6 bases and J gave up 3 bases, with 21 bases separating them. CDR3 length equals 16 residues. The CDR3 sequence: CASRTSIGHQYYEQYF. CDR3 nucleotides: TGTGCCAGCAGAACCTCAATCGGACACCAATACTACGAGCAGTACTTC.

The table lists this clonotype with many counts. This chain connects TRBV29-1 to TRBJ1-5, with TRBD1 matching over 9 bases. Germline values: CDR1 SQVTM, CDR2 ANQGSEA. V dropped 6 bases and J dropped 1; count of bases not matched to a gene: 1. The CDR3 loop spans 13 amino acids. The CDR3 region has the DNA TGCAGCGTCGGGACAGGGAGCAATCAGCCCCAGCATTTT. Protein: CSVGTGSNQPQHF.

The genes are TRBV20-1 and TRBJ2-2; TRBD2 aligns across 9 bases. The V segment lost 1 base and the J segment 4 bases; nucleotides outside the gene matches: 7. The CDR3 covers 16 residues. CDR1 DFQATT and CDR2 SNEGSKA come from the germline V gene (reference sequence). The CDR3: CSARAGTSISTGELFF. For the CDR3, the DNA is TGCAGTGCTAGAGCTGGGACTAGCATAAGCACCGGGGAGCTGTTTTTT.

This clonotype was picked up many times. CDR3 region: CSARRQNTEAFF. The CDR3 DNA sequence: TGCAGTGCTAGGCGTCAGAACACTGAAGCTTTCTTT. The V call is TRBV20-1, the J call TRBJ1-1; no clear D gene. CDR1 and CDR2 from the germline V gene are DFQATT and SNEGSKA (reference sequence). There are 12 residues in the CDR3. V dropped 3 bases and J dropped 1 base, with 6 bases sitting between them.

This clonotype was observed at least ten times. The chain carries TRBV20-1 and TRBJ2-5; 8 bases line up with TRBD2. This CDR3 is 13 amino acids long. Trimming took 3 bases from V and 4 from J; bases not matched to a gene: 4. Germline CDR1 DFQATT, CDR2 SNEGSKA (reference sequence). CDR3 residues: CSASPAGVETQYF. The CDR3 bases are TGCAGTGCTAGCCCAGCGGGAGTAGAGACCCAGTACTTC.

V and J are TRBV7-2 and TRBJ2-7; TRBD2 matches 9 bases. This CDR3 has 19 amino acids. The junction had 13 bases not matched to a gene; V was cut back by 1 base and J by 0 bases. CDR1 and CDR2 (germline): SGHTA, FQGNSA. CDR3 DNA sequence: TGTGCCAGCAGCTTAGACCGGACCCCTAGCGGGGATCCCTCCTACGAGCAGTACTTC. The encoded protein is CASSLDRTPSGDPSYEQYF. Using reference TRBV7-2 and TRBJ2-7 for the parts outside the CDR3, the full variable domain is GAGVSQSPSNKVTEKGKDVELRCDPISGHTALYWYRQSLGQGLEFLIYFQGNSAPDKSGLPSDRFSAERTGGSVSTLTIQRTQQEDSAVYLCASSLDRTPSGDPSYEQYFGPGTRLTVT.